The sequence of this TCR beta chain was determined in a study of T cell responses to AZD1222 COVID-19 vaccine. General observations from the study: The donor group comprised mostly white British people and more females; the analysis possibly underestimated clonal diversity. Targeting of unmutated variant regions was reportedly seen in nearly half of spike-specific TCRs. Sampled repertoires all dated from after the peak T cell response.

TCRdb's copy holds only in-frame clones and misses some; the assay was immunoSEQ multiplex PCR. The data contain 110,000 or so clones, around nine tenths of them singletons. This clone was observed a few times. Its antigen is still unknown. Per the germline V gene, CDR1 is GTSNPN and CDR2 is SVGIG (reference sequence). Trimming at V came to 7 bases and at J to 0 bases, leaving 10 bases not matched to a gene. There are 15 residues in the CDR3. The clonotype originates from an adult who received the AZD1222 COVID-19 vaccine. This chain connects TRBV30 to TRBJ1-1, with TRBD1 matching 8 bases. Sequenced material: peripheral blood, taken 28 days after the second AZD1222 dose. CDR3 sequence reads: CASSGTGYMNTEAFF. The CDR3 DNA reads TGTGCCTCCTCCGGGACAGGATACATGAACACTGAAGCTTTCTTT. Complete variable domain (other parts from reference TRBV30 and TRBJ1-1): SQTIHQWPATLVQPVGSPLSLECTVEGTSNPNLYWYRQAAGRGLQLLFYSVGIGQISSEVPQNLSASRPQDRQFILSSKKLLLSDSGFYLCASSGTGYMNTEAFFGQGTRLTVV.